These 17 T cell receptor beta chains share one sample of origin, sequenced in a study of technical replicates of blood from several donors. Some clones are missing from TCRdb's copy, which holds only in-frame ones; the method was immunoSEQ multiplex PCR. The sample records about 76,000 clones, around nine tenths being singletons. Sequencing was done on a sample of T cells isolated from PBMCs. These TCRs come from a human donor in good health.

CDR3 DNA: TGCGCCAGCAGTGTCCACACAGGGTCCACCGGGGAGCTGTTTTTT. Encoded protein: CASSVHTGSTGELFF. The gene calls are TRBV10-1 and TRBJ2-2; possible D gene TRBD1, 6 bases. CDR3 length: 15 residues. The V end was cut by 4 bases, the J end by 4 bases, with 13 bases between. Per the germline V gene, CDR1 is WNHNN and CDR2 is SYGVQD (reference sequence).

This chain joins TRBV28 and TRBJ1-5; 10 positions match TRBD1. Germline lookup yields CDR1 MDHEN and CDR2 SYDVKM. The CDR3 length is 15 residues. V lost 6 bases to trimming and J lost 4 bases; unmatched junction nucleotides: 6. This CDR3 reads CASSPGQGLNQPQHF. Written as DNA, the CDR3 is TGTGCCAGCAGCCCGGGACAGGGGTTGAATCAGCCCCAGCATTTT.

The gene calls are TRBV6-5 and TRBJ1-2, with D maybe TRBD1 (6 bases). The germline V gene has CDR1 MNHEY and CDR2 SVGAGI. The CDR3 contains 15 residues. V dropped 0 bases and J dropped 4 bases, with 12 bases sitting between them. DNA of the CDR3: TGTGCCAGCAGTTACTCGCCAGGGGCAGGCTATGGCTACACCTTC. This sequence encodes CASSYSPGAGYGYTF.

The CDR3: CAIRTPGTKNTGELFF. CDR3 coding DNA: TGTGCCATCAGGACACCCGGGACAAAGAACACCGGGGAGCTGTTTTTT. The chain couples TRBV10-3 to TRBJ2-2, with TRBD1 as a possible D gene (6 bases). V lost 6 bases and J 1 base, leaving 15 bases between the germline ends. This CDR3 spans 16 amino acids. Germline lookup yields CDR1 ENHRY and CDR2 SYGVKD.

The CDR3 DNA sequence: TGTGCCTGGAGAAAACAGGGGGGCAATCAGCCCCAGCATTTT. As protein: CAWRKQGGNQPQHF. The chain has TRBV30 and TRBJ1-5; 8 bases are a match to TRBD1. Unmatched junction bases numbered 3, after V lost 3 bases and J lost 2 bases. CDR3 size: 14 residues. Germline V gene data show CDR1 as GTSNPN and CDR2 as SVGIG (reference sequence).

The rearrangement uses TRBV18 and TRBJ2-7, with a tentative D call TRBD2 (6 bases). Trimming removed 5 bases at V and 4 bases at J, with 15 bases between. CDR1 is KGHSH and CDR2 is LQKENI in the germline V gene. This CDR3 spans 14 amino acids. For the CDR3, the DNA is TGTGCCAGCTCAGCGACGGCGGAGGGGTACGAGCAGTACTTC. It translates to CASSATAEGYEQYF.

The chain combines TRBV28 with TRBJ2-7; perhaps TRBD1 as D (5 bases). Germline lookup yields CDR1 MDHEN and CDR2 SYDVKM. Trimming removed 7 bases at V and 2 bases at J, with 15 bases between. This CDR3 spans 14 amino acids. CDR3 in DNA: TGTGCCAGCACCCAGGGCATATCAACCTACGAGCAGTACTTC. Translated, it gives CASTQGISTYEQYF.

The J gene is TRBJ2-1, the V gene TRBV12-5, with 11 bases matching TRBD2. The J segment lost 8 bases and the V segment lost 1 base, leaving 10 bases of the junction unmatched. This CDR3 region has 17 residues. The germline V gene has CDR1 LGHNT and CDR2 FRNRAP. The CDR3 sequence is CASGLGVAGGPSDEQFF. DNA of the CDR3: TGTGCTAGTGGTTTGGGAGTAGCGGGAGGGCCAAGCGATGAGCAGTTCTTC. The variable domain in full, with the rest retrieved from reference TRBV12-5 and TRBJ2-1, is DARVTQTPRHKVTEMGQEVTMRCQPILGHNTVFWYRQTMMQGLELLAYFRNRAPLDDSGMPKDRFSAEMPDATLATLKIQPSEPRDSAVYFCASGLGVAGGPSDEQFFGPGTRLTVL.

This CDR3 reads CASSFMTGSYNEQFF. CDR3 coding DNA: TGTGCCAGCAGCTTTATGACAGGTTCCTACAATGAGCAGTTCTTC. The chain recombines TRBV5-8 with TRBJ2-1, with D possibly matching TRBD1 (6 bases). The V gene lost 2 bases and the J gene lost 1 base, with 10 bases spanning the gap. The CDR3 extends over 15 amino acids. Germline lookup yields CDR1 SGHTS and CDR2 YDEGEE.

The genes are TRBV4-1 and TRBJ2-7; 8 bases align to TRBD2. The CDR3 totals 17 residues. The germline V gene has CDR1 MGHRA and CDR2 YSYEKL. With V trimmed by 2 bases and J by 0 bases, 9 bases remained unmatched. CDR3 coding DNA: TGCGCCAGCAGCCAACCCGCACGAGCGGGGGTCTCCTACGAGCAGTACTTC. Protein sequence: CASSQPARAGVSYEQYF.

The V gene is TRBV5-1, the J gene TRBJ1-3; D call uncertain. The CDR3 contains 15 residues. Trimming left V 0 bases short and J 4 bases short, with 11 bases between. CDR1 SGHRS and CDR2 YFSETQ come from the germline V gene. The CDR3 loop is CASSLGLGRGNTIYF. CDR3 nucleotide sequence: TGCGCCAGCAGCTTGGGACTAGGACGGGGAAACACCATATATTTT.

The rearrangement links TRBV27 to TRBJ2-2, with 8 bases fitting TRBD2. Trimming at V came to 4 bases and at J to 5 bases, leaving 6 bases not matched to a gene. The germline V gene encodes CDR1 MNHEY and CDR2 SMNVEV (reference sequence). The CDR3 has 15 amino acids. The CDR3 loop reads CASSWTGGSTGELFF. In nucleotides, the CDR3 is TGTGCCAGCAGTTGGACGGGAGGGTCAACCGGGGAGCTGTTTTTT.

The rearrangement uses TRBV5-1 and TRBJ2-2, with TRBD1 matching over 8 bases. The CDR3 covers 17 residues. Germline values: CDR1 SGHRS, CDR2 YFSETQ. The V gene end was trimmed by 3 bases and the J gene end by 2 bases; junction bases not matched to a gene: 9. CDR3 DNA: TGCGCCAGCAGCTACCCTTTGGACAGGGACAACACCGGGGAGCTGTTTTTT. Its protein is CASSYPLDRDNTGELFF.

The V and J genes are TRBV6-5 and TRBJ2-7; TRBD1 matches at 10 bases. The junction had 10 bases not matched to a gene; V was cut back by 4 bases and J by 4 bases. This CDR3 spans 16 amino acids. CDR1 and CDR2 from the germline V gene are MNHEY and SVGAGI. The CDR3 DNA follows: TGTGCCAGCAGTTCACGCCTCCGACAGGGGGCTTACGAGCAGTACTTC. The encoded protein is CASSSRLRQGAYEQYF.

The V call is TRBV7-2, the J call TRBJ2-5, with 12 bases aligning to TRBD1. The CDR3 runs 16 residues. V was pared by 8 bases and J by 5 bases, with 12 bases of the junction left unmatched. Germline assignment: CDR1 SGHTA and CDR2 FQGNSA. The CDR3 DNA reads TGTGCCAGCGCAGAGTCCGGGACAGGGGGCGAGGAGACCCAGTACTTC. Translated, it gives CASAESGTGGEETQYF.

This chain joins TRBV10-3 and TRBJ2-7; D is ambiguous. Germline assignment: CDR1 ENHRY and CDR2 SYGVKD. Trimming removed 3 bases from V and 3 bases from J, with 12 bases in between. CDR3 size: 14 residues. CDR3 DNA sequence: TGTGCCATCAGTGACTCGGGTGCCTACTACGAGCAGTACTTC. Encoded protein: CAISDSGAYYEQYF.

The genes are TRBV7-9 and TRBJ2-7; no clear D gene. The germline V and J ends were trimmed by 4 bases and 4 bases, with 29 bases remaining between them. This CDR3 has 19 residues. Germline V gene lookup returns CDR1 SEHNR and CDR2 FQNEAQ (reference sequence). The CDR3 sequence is CASSWRSARPDAEKYEQYF. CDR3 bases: TGTGCCAGCAGCTGGAGAAGCGCAAGACCCGACGCAGAGAAGTACGAGCAGTACTTC. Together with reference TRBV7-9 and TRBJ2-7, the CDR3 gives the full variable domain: DTGVSQNPRHKITKRGQNVTFRCDPISEHNRLYWYRQTLGQGPEFLTYFQNEAQLEKSRLLSDRFSAERPKGSFSTLEIQRTEQGDSAMYLCASSWRSARPDAEKYEQYFGPGTRLTVT.